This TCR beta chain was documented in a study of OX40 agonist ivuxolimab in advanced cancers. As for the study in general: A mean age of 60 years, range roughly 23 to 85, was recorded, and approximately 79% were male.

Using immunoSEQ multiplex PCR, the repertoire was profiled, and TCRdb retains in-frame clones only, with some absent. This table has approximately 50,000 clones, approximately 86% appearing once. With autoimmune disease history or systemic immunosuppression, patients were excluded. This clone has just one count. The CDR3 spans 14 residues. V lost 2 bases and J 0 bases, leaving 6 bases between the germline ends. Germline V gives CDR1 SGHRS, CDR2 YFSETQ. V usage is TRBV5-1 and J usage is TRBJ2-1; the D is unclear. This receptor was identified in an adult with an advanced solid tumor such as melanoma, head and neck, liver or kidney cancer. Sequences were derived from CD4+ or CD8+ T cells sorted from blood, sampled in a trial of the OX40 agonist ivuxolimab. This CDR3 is CASSFEYSYNEQFF. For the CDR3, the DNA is TGCGCCAGCAGCTTCGAGTACTCCTACAATGAGCAGTTCTTC.